Below, one TCR beta chain is given with its context. One end of the junction fails to match germline, which may point to a read error. They got blood RNA out of unsorted whole blood and also pulled out germline DNA. This entry belongs to a study of tumor-infiltrating lymphocytes in primary liver carcinoma. Constant-region priming of about 520 ng total RNA yielded TCR beta cDNA. Investigators got TCR beta libraries out of three nested multiplex PCR rounds, done with slightly modified ARM-PCR. The two initial PCR rounds, nine to eleven cycles each, used TRBV1-TRBV30 forward and C-beta reverse primers. TCRdb passed the multiplex PCR reads through MiXCR, listing each CDR3 protein once. The sample records a few hundred thousand distinct CDR3 sequences, approximately 54% being singletons. The CDR3 runs to 15 residues. Per germline, CDR1 SGHAT and CDR2 FQNNGV.

This chain uses TRBV11-2 with TRBJ2-7, with 9 positions matching TRBD2. Sequencing was carried out using peripheral blood. The receptor comes from a woman aged 25-40 years with primary liver carcinoma and hepatitis B virus infection. The DNA for the CDR3 is TGTGCCAGCAGCTTAGGACTAGCGGATACATACGAGCAGTGCTTC. This sequence encodes CASSLGLADTYEQCF.